Listed below are T cell receptor beta chains from one sample, sequenced in a study of blood T cells in healthy people across ages. Each CDR3 protein gets one entry after TCRdb re-called the 5' RACE reads with MiXCR. The profile shows about 970,000 distinct CDR3 sequences, approximately 50% of them singletons. Sequenced: blood. All receptors derive from an older woman in good health. Each CDR3 is given with its conserved first and last residue.

j_call	v_call	cdr3_aa
TRBJ1-2	TRBV5-1	CASSWVGHDGYTF
TRBJ2-2	TRBV7-2	CASSLFDTGELFF
TRBJ2-7	TRBV20-1	CSARDPDDRGPTYEQYF
TRBJ2-5	TRBV5-1	CASSQTQGYQETQYF
TRBJ2-7	TRBV6-5	CASSYRDFYEQYF
TRBJ1-5	TRBV11-1	CASSLAEDQPQHF
TRBJ1-5	TRBV12-3/TRBV12-4	CASRLFLGPRQNQPQHF
TRBJ2-7	TRBV7-8	CASSLVGASGASEQYF
TRBJ2-3	TRBV10-1	CASSESFPSGRYTDTQYF
TRBJ2-3	TRBV11-2	CASSDGLAAPGDTQYF
TRBJ1-2	TRBV2	CASRVDSGNGYTF
TRBJ2-7	TRBV2	CASMDRKGSHYEQYF
TRBJ2-3	TRBV11-1	CASSLWGPDTQYF
TRBJ2-3	TRBV30	CAWSVLAGGPTDTQYF
TRBJ2-1	TRBV20-1	CSAPGRASGRVNEQFF
TRBJ2-7	TRBV6-5	CASRKNSVDSYEQYF
TRBJ2-3	TRBV5-5	CASSLVRQTDTQYF
TRBJ2-1	TRBV7-3	CASSLAGLAGVTGETQFF
TRBJ1-1	TRBV25-1	CASSGITEFGMNTEAFF
TRBJ2-5	TRBV30	CAQTLREETQYF
TRBJ2-5	TRBV10-3	CAISESDTPGLTKETQYF
TRBJ1-1	TRBV11-2	CASSSNDRANTEAFF